Listed here are 25 T cell receptor beta chains from one sample, sequenced in a study of cytotoxic CD8 clonotypes in ibrutinib-treated CLL. TCRdb keeps only in-frame clones here, not all; method: immunoSEQ multiplex PCR. The table records roughly 50,000 clones, about three fifths of them present only once. Sequenced material: PBMCs, taken after 24 months of ibrutinib treatment. These receptors were obtained from a human donor with chronic lymphocytic leukemia.

The rearrangement joins TRBV19 to TRBJ2-7, with a weak D call TRBD2 (6 bases). Germline lookup yields CDR1 LNHDA and CDR2 SQIVND (reference sequence). Trimming shortened V by 3 bases and J by 5 bases, and 14 bases separated the two germline ends. The CDR3 has 14 residues. CDR3 nucleotide sequence: TGTGCCAGTAGTATCGGGGGAAAGGCGGACGAGCAGTACTTC. The encoded protein is CASSIGGKADEQYF.

The chain employs TRBV9 and TRBJ1-6, with 9 nucleotides matching TRBD1. Trimming took 2 bases from V and 5 from J; bases not matched to a gene: 2. Germline CDR1 and CDR2: SGDLS and YYNGEE. The CDR3 extends over 15 amino acids. The chain's CDR3 is CASSVGQGNNSPLHF. For the CDR3, the DNA is TGTGCCAGCAGCGTCGGACAGGGGAATAATTCACCCCTCCACTTT.

This chain uses TRBV5-1 with TRBJ1-6, with D unclear. The CDR3 is 17 amino acids. V lost 4 bases to trimming and J lost 0 bases, with 14 bases between them. In germline, CDR1 is SGHRS, CDR2 YFSETQ. CDR3 coding DNA: TGCGCCAGCAGCCTGAGGGTGGGGAGCTCCTATAATTCACCCCTCCACTTT. Its translation is CASSLRVGSSYNSPLHF. The entire variable domain, with the rest obtained from reference TRBV5-1 and TRBJ1-6, is as follows: KAGVTQTPRYLIKTRGQQVTLSCSPISGHRSVSWYQQTPGQGLQFLFEYFSETQRNKGNFPGRFSGRQFSNSRSEMNVSTLELGDSALYLCASSLRVGSSYNSPLHFGNGTRLTVT.

This chain links TRBV19 with TRBJ2-7; TRBD2 agrees at 7 bases. Trimming took 11 bases from V and 3 from J; bases not matched to a gene: 16. CDR1 is LNHDA and CDR2 is SQIVND in the germline V gene (reference sequence). This CDR3 spans 15 amino acids. The CDR3: CAARREASGSYEQYF. CDR3 in DNA: TGTGCCGCTAGACGGGAGGCTAGCGGCAGCTACGAGCAGTACTTC.

The V gene is TRBV27, the J gene TRBJ2-1; D might be TRBD2 (7 bases). Germline loops: CDR1 MNHEY, CDR2 SMNVEV (reference sequence). This CDR3 comprises 16 residues. Trimming removed 4 bases from V and 2 bases from J, with 15 bases in between. The CDR3 spells CASSSPGRGPYNEQFF. CDR3 nucleotides: TGTGCCAGCAGTTCCCCGGGGCGGGGGCCCTACAATGAGCAGTTCTTC.

The chain is built from TRBV5-4 and TRBJ2-5; 10 nucleotides match TRBD2. The CDR3 totals 18 residues. Germline trimming cut 4 bases from V and 2 bases from J; bases unmatched to any gene: 14. Germline V gene sequence: CDR1 SGHNT, CDR2 YYREEE (reference sequence). The CDR3 DNA reads TGTGCCAGCAGCCCACGGGGAGCGGGGGGGCGGGGTCAAGAGACCCAGTACTTC. As protein: CASSPRGAGGRGQETQYF.

This chain links TRBV20-1 with TRBJ2-1, with D possibly matching TRBD1 (5 bases). The V gene lost 3 bases and the J gene lost 9 bases, with 9 bases spanning the gap. The CDR3 runs to 11 residues. Germline CDR1 and CDR2: DFQATT and SNEGSKA (reference sequence). The CDR3 nucleotides read TGCAGTGCTAGTGTGGACACTGAGCAGTTCTTC. It yields the protein CSASVDTEQFF.

V and J are TRBV5-8 and TRBJ2-7, with 7 nucleotides matching TRBD2. The germline CDR1 and CDR2 sequences are SGHTS and YDEGEE. The CDR3 is 14 amino acids. After removal of 2 bases from V and 4 bases from J, the junction contained 6 bases not matched to a gene. In DNA, the CDR3 is TGTGCCAGCAGCTTCGCGGGGGTGATTTACGAGCAGTACTTC. This sequence encodes CASSFAGVIYEQYF.

V and J are TRBV15 and TRBJ2-5; 9 bases are a match to TRBD2. The CDR3 is made up of 15 amino acids. Germline V gene lookup returns CDR1 LNHNV and CDR2 YYDKDF (reference sequence). In nucleotides, the CDR3 is TGTGCTACCGGGGCTAGCGGGAAATTGGAAGAGACCCAGTACTTC. Translation: CATGASGKLEETQYF.

V is TRBV2 and J is TRBJ2-5, with D uncertain. The CDR3 runs to 12 residues. The germline V gene has CDR1 SNHLY and CDR2 FYNNEI. V lost 5 bases to trimming and J lost 5 bases, with 9 bases between them. The CDR3 here is CASSFFLETQYF. The CDR3 DNA reads as TGTGCCAGCAGTTTTTTTCTCGAGACCCAGTACTTC.

This clone was recorded a few times. The V call is TRBV19, the J call TRBJ1-6; the D is unclear. Germline CDR1 reads LNHDA; CDR2 reads SQIVND (reference sequence). CDR3 size: 14 residues. Trimming removed 6 bases at V and 5 bases at J, with 11 bases between. CDR3 protein: CASRGGINNSPLHF. The CDR3 DNA reads TGTGCCAGTAGGGGCGGAATCAATAATTCACCCCTCCACTTT.

The chain recombines TRBV15 with TRBJ1-2; D is ambiguous. V dropped 4 bases and J dropped 2 bases, with 14 bases sitting between them. Germline V gene data show CDR1 as LNHNV and CDR2 as YYDKDF (reference sequence). CDR3 length equals 15 residues. The CDR3 DNA follows: TGTGCCACCAGCAACTACGGGTCTTACAACTATGGCTACACCTTC. Amino acid sequence: CATSNYGSYNYGYTF.

J is TRBJ2-4 and V is TRBV27, with 7 bases fitting TRBD2. This CDR3 has 13 residues. Germline V gene data show CDR1 as MNHEY and CDR2 as SMNVEV (reference sequence). The V gene end was trimmed by 6 bases and the J gene end by 9 bases; junction bases not matched to a gene: 8. This CDR3 is CASRWDYESIQYF. CDR3 bases: TGTGCCAGCAGGTGGGACTATGAGAGCATTCAGTACTTC.

The chain carries TRBV11-2 and TRBJ1-2; 8 bases align to TRBD1. This CDR3 is built from 15 residues. The germline CDR1 and CDR2 sequences are SGHAT and FQNNGV. V lost 8 bases and J lost 0; bases outside the gene matches: 8. The CDR3 coding sequence is TGTGCCAGCTCCCCCGGGACAGGCCCTAACTATGGCTACACCTTC. Translating it yields CASSPGTGPNYGYTF.

The table lists this clone with a few counts. The rearrangement links TRBV6-5 to TRBJ1-1; D remains ambiguous. The CDR3 totals 15 residues. Trimming stripped 2 bases from V and 5 bases from J, with 15 bases between. From germline, CDR1 is MNHEY and CDR2 SVGAGI. The DNA of the CDR3 is TGTGCCAGCAGTTACGACGTGTCCGGGAAGACTGAAGCTTTCTTT. It is translated as CASSYDVSGKTEAFF.

The gene calls are TRBV6-5 and TRBJ2-5; perhaps TRBD2 as D (5 bases). Per germline, CDR1 MNHEY and CDR2 SVGAGI. The V end was cut by 2 bases, the J end by 3 bases, with 10 bases between. The CDR3 totals 14 residues. The CDR3 spells CASSYGRGKETQYF. CDR3 nucleotide sequence: TGTGCCAGCAGTTACGGCCGGGGTAAAGAGACCCAGTACTTC.

DNA for the CDR3: TGTGCCAGCAGCATGGGAGGGTTCAACTATGGCTACACCTTC. Its protein is CASSMGGFNYGYTF. The V call is TRBV21-1, the J call TRBJ1-2. TRBV21-1 is reported as a pseudogene. The CDR3 sequence is 14 residues long.

This sequence joins TRBV2 and TRBJ1-1, with TRBD1 identical over 8 bases. Germline V gene data show CDR1 as SNHLY and CDR2 as FYNNEI. Germline trimming cut 2 bases from V and 8 bases from J; bases unmatched to any gene: 4. The CDR3 is made up of 13 amino acids. CDR3: CASSESRGREAFF. CDR3 nucleotides: TGTGCCAGCAGTGAAAGCAGGGGGCGGGAAGCTTTCTTT. The full variable domain, rest sourced from reference TRBV2 and TRBJ1-1, is EPEVTQTPSHQVTQMGQEVILRCVPISNHLYFYWYRQILGQKVEFLVSFYNNEISEKSEIFDDQFSVERPDGSNFTLKIRSTKLEDSAMYFCASSESRGREAFFGQGTRLTVV.

V is TRBV2 and J is TRBJ1-2; no definite D call. Trimming took off 8 bases at V and 2 bases at J, with 9 bases between the two ends. CDR1 and CDR2 from the germline V gene are SNHLY and FYNNEI. The CDR3 totals 12 residues. CDR3 loop: CASATANYGYTF. CDR3 coding DNA: TGTGCCAGCGCGACCGCAAACTATGGCTACACCTTC.

The rearrangement links TRBV5-1 to TRBJ2-7; 7 positions agree with TRBD2. Germline values: CDR1 SGHRS, CDR2 YFSETQ. The CDR3 consists of 16 residues. V trimming: 0 bases; J trimming: 3 bases; junction bases outside the gene matches: 9. CDR3 amino acids: CASSLGGTSGGYEQYF. The CDR3 DNA is TGCGCCAGCAGCTTGGGAGGGACGTCGGGGGGCTACGAGCAGTACTTC.

This clone was recorded many times. The chain links TRBV6-1 to TRBJ1-2; the D is unclear. This CDR3 comprises 15 residues. The germline V gene has CDR1 MNHNS and CDR2 SASEGT. V gave up 2 bases and J gave up 4 bases, with 14 bases separating them. CDR3 region: CASSERATPVYGYTF. CDR3 in DNA: TGTGCCAGCAGTGAACGCGCGACTCCCGTCTATGGCTACACCTTC.

The gene calls are TRBV10-1 and TRBJ2-7, with 7 bases lining up with TRBD1. V lost 8 bases to trimming and J lost 6 bases; unmatched junction nucleotides: 10. CDR1 is WNHNN, CDR2 SYGVQD, per germline (reference sequence). CDR3 size: 13 residues. The CDR3 protein is CASLRQGWGEQYF. In nucleotides, the CDR3 is TGCGCCAGCCTTAGACAGGGCTGGGGCGAGCAGTACTTC.

The CDR3 DNA sequence: TGCGCCAGCAGCCAGAAGAGCAGTGGGAACACTGAAGCTTTCTTT. This gives the protein CASSQKSSGNTEAFF. V gene TRBV4-1 combines with J gene TRBJ1-1; D is unclear. CDR1 is MGHRA and CDR2 is YSYEKL in the germline V gene. V was shortened by 3 bases and J by 1 base, with 12 bases between the two germline ends. The CDR3 runs to 15 residues.

This clone was found a few times. The rearrangement links TRBV7-9 to TRBJ1-1, with TRBD1 matching over 7 bases. The CDR3 runs 15 residues. Germline V gene lookup returns CDR1 SEHNR and CDR2 FQNEAQ (reference sequence). With 3 bases clipped from V and 0 bases from J, the junction kept 4 bases outside the gene matches. Written as DNA, the CDR3 is TGTGCCAGCAGCTTCTCCGGGACAGTGAACACTGAAGCTTTCTTT. This encodes CASSFSGTVNTEAFF.

The rearrangement joins TRBV6-6 to TRBJ2-1; TRBD1 agrees at 9 bases. CDR3 size: 15 residues. J gave up 4 bases and V 6 bases, and 7 bases lay outside the gene matches. The germline gives CDR1 MNHNY, CDR2 SVGAGI (reference sequence). CDR3 in DNA: TGTGCCAGCAGCACGGGACAGGGCCTTTACAATGAGCAGTTCTTC. This codes for CASSTGQGLYNEQFF.